This T cell receptor beta chain was identified during a study of blood T cells in healthy people across ages. Study-wide context: For every two T cells, template switching captured about one barcoded beta molecule.

Notes on this clonotype: Its antigen is still unknown. The junction shows a germline mismatch at one end, possibly a read error.

General study results and limits: Higher diversity, along with more naive CD4+ cells, distinguished long-lived donors from aged donors.

Sample-barcoded 5' priming and a J-beta primer mix drove a second PCR of about 7 to 12 cycles. Each cDNA molecule carried a tag from a template-switch adaptor that contained 12 random nucleotides. TCRdb ran MiXCR on the 5' RACE reads and lists one entry per CDR3 protein. The data contain about 570,000 distinct CDR3 sequences, approximately 25% of them seen just once; the ten biggest clones take up about 18%. Each sample provided at least 5 micrograms of extracted total RNA. Germline V gives CDR1 MNHNY, CDR2 SVGAGI (reference sequence). The CDR3 spans 16 residues. Sequencing used blood. V usage is TRBV6-6 and J usage is TRBJ2-5; weak D call: TRBD1 (5 bases). The receptor's source is a woman in her 70s in good health. CDR3 sequence (DNA): TGTGCCAGCAGCGCCAGGACACACTTTAGGCAAGAGACCCGGTACTTC. It codes for CASSARTHFRQETRYF.